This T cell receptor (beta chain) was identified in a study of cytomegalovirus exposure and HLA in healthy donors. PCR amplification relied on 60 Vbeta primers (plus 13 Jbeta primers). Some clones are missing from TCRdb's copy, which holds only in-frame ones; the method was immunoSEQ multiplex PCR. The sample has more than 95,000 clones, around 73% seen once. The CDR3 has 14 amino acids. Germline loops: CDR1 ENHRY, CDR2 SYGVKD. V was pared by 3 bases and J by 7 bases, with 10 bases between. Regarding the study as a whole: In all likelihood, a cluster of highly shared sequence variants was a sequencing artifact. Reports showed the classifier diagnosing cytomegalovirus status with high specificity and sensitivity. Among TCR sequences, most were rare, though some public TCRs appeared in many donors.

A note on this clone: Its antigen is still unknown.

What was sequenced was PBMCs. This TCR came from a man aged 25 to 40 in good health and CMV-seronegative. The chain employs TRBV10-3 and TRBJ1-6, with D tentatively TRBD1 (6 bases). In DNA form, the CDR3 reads TGTGCCATCAGTGACTACAGGGAGAATTCACCCCTCCACTTT. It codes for CAISDYRENSPLHF.